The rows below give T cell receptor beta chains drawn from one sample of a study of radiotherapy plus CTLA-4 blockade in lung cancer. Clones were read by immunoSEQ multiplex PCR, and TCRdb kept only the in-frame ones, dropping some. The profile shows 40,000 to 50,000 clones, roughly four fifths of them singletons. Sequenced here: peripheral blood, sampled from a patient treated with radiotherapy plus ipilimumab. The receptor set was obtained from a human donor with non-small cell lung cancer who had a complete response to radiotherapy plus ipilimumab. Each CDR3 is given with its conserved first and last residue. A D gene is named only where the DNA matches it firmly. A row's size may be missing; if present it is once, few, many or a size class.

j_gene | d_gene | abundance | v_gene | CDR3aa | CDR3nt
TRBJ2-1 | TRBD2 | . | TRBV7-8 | CASSFGTSGYNEQFF | TGTGCCAGCAGCTTTGGGACTAGCGGTTACAATGAGCAGTTCTTC
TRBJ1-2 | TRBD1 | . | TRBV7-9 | CASSSTYGQGSVYGYTF | TGTGCCAGCAGCTCGACATACGGACAGGGGAGCGTCTATGGCTACACCTTC
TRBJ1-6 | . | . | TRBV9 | CASSRQANSPLHF | TGTGCCAGCTCACGGCAGGCTAATTCACCCCTCCACTTT
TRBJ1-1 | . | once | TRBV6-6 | CASSFQGPAYTEAFF | TGTGCCAGCAGTTTCCAGGGTCCAGCGTACACTGAAGCTTTCTTT
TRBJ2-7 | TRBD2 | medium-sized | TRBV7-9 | CASSLGGQISGSCHF | TGTGCCAGCAGCTTAGGGGGCCAGATTAGCGGGAGCTGCCACTTC
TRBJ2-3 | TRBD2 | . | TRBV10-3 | CAISGTSGTDTQYF | TGTGCCATCAGTGGAACTAGCGGCACAGATACGCAGTATTTT
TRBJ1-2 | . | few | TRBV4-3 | CASSLRLEEGEGYGYTF | TGCGCCAGCAGCCTACGATTGGAGGAGGGGGAGGGCTATGGCTACACCTTC
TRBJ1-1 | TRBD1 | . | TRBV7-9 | CASSLALVVVTGAHFEAFF | TGTGCCAGCAGCTTAGCGCTCGTGGTTGTCACAGGGGCCCATTTCGAAGCTTTCTTT
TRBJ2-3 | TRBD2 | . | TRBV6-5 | CASSLGLAGADTQYF | TGTGCCAGCAGTCTGGGACTAGCCGGGGCAGATACGCAGTATTTT
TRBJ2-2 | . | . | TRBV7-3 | CASSQGTTTGELFF | TGTGCCAGCAGCCAGGGGACAACTACCGGGGAGCTGTTTTTT
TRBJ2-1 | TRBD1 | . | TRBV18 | CASSVTGTGVNNEQFF | TGTGCCAGCTCAGTCACCGGGACAGGGGTCAACAATGAGCAGTTCTTC
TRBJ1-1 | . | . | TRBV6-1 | CASSPPVNTEAFF | TGTGCCAGCAGTCCTCCCGTGAACACTGAAGCTTTCTTT
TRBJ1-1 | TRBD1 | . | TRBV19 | CASSPGTGIPMNTEAFF | TGTGCCAGTAGTCCTGGGACAGGGATCCCCATGAACACTGAAGCTTTCTTT
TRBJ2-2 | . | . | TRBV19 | CANLGGKTGELFF | TGTGCCAATCTAGGCGGGAAGACCGGGGAGCTGTTTTTT
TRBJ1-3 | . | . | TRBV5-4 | CASSPGQWADTIYF | TGTGCCAGCAGCCCCGGACAGTGGGCGGACACCATATATTTT
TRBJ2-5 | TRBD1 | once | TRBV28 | CASSSDTGGETQYF | TGTGCCAGCAGTTCCGATACAGGGGGTGAGACCCAGTACTTC
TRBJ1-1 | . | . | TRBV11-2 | CASSLVGRAGYTEAFF | TGTGCCAGCAGCTTAGTCGGCAGGGCTGGGTACACTGAAGCTTTCTTT
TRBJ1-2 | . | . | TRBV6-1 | CASSEIPGPYGYTF | TGTGCCAGCAGTGAAATTCCAGGGCCCTATGGCTACACCTTC
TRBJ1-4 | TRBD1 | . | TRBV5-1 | CASSLRSGQGNEKLFF | TGCGCCAGCAGCTTGCGTTCTGGACAGGGTAATGAAAAACTGTTTTTT
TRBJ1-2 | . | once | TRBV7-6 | CASSPRGTTADYGYTF | TGTGCCAGCAGCCCGAGGGGGACTACGGCGGACTATGGCTACACCTTC
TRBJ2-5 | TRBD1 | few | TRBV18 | CASSPRTGALVKETQYF | TGTGCCAGCTCACCACGGACAGGAGCTCTTGTCAAAGAGACCCAGTACTTC
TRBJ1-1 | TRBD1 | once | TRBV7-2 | CASGTGTAVGTEAFF | TGTGCCAGCGGGACCGGGACAGCGGTGGGCACTGAAGCTTTCTTT
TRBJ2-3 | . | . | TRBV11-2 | CASSRTGSTDTQYF | TGTGCCAGCAGTCGGACTGGTAGCACAGATACGCAGTATTTT
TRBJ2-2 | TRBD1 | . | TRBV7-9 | CASRQTGEDTGELFF | TGTGCCAGCAGGCAGACAGGGGAGGACACCGGGGAGCTGTTTTTT
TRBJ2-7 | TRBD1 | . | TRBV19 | CASSRDRGSYEQYF | TGTGCCAGTAGTAGGGACAGGGGCTCCTACGAGCAGTACTTC
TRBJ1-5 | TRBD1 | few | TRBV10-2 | CASSQQQGASNQPQHF | TGCGCCAGCAGCCAACAACAGGGGGCGAGCAATCAGCCCCAGCATTTT
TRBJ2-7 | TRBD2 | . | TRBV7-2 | CASSSSGGYEQYF | TGTGCCAGCAGCTCTAGCGGGGGCTACGAGCAGTACTTC
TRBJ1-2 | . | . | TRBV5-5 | CASSLSLTSGLYGYTF | TGTGCCAGCAGCTTGAGTCTTACGTCGGGACTCTATGGCTACACCTTC
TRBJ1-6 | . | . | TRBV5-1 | CASSLVGGENSPLHF | TGCGCCAGCAGCTTGGTAGGGGGTGAGAATTCACCCCTCCACTTT
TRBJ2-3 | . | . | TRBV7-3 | CASSVRGLSTDTQYF | TGTGCCAGCAGCGTCCGGGGACTCAGCACAGATACGCAGTATTTT
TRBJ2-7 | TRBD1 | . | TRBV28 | CASRGVGDRGMYEQYF | TGTGCCAGCAGGGGGGTAGGGGACAGGGGCATGTACGAGCAGTACTTC
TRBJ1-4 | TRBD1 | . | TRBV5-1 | CATQGADEKLFF | TGCGCCACCCAGGGGGCTGATGAAAAACTGTTTTTT
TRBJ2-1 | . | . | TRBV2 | CASSGQRLTYNEQFF | TGTGCCAGCAGTGGGCAGCGGCTCACCTACAATGAGCAGTTCTTC
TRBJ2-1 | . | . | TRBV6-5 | CASSYDSSNEQFF | TGTGCCAGCAGTTACGACAGTTCCAATGAGCAGTTCTTC
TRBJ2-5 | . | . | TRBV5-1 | CASSLGKGGEETQYF | TGCGCCAGCAGCTTAGGAAAAGGGGGTGAGGAGACCCAGTACTTC
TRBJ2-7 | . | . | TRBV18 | CASSPSPSRGSEQYF | TGTGCCAGCTCACCGTCGCCCTCCAGGGGTAGCGAGCAGTACTTC
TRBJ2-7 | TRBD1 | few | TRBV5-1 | CASSSETGRGEQYF | TGCGCCAGCAGCTCGGAGACAGGGCGAGGCGAGCAGTACTTC
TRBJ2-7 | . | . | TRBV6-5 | CASNTLWQGHEQYF | TGTGCCAGTAATACCCTGTGGCAGGGCCACGAGCAGTACTTC
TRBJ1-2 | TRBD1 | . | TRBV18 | CASSPGTGVGYTF | TGTGCCAGCTCACCAGGGACAGGGGTTGGCTACACCTTC
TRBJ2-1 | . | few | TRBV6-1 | CASSERSSMRQFF | TGTGCCAGCAGTGAACGGTCTAGCATGCGGCAGTTCTTC
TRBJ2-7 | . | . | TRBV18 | CASSPGDTPYYEQYF | TGTGCCAGCTCACCAGGGGACACTCCATACTACGAGCAGTACTTC
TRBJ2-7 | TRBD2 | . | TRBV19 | CASSIQGSSGRFSYEQYF | TGTGCCAGTAGTATACAAGGGTCTAGCGGGCGATTTTCCTACGAGCAGTACTTC
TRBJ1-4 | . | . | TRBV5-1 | CASSLGAGDEKLFF | TGCGCCAGCAGCTTGGGGGCAGGCGACGAAAAACTGTTTTTT